This T cell receptor beta chain was retrieved from a study of T cells in Graves' hyperthyroidism and ophthalmopathy. This CDR3 has 13 residues. V lost 5 bases, J lost 6 bases, and 10 bases lay in between. Germline V CDR1 and CDR2: PRHDT, FYEKMQ (reference sequence). Study-level findings and limits: In blood, most of the thyroid clonotypes expanded above 0.001 were also present.

Researchers took RNA transcripts and amplified the TCR beta CDR3 regions from them. First-round RT-PCR of the TCR CDR3 relied on the HTBI primer set. MiXCR, applied by TCRdb to the multiplex PCR reads, yields one record per CDR3 protein. Altogether roughly 740,000 distinct CDR3 sequences are present, about 15% being singletons, with the ten largest covering around 7.7%. Hyperthyroidism patients were newly diagnosed, had disease duration under 2 months, and were aged 18 to 65 years. This clonotype has more than one count but fewer than ten. Its antigen is not known. The sequence was obtained from a young man with Graves' hyperthyroidism. Sequenced sample: blood. The rearrangement links TRBV13 to TRBJ2-2, with TRBD2 as a possible D gene (6 bases). The CDR3, as DNA: TGTGCCAGCAGCAGACGACTAGCCGGGGAGCTGTTTTTT. This codes for CASSRRLAGELFF.